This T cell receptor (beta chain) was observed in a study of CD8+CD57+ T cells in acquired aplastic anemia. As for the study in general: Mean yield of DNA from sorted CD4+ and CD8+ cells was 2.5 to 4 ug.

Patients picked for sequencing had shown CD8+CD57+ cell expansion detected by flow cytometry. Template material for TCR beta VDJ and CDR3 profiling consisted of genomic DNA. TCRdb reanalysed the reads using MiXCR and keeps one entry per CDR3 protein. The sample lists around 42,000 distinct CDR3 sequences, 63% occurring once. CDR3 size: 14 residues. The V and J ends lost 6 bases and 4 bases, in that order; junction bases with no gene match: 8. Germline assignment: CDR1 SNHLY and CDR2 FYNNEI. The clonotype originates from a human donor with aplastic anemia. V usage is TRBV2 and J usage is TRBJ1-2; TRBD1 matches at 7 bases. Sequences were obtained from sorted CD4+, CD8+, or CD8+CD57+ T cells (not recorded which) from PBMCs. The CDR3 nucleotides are TGTGCCAGCAGCGCAGGGGGGGGACTCTATGGCTACACCTTC. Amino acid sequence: CASSAGGGLYGYTF.